This is a list of T cell receptor beta chains from one sample in a study of T cells expressing NK-cell markers. TCRdb reprocessed the 5' RACE reads; each CDR3 protein has one entry and no DNA is given. This repertoire comprises roughly 180,000 distinct CDR3 sequences; its ten largest clones make up about 18%. What was sequenced was blood T cells: a sorted CD56 or NKG2C T cell subset, CD4+ or CD8+ T cells, or bulk PBMC T cells (not recorded which). These receptors were taken from a woman between 18 and 69 years old in good health. CDR3s include the opening cysteine and the closing phenylalanine or tryptophan. Some rows mark clone size as missing; the rest say once, few, many or name a class of expanded clone.

>.|TRBJ2-3|16|TRBV7-9
CASSLGSSGSTDTQYF
>.|TRBJ1-1|18|TRBV6-5
CASRTGRNGVSGNTEAFF
>.|TRBJ2-3|15|TRBV19
CASSYQAGRTDTQYF
>.|TRBJ2-7|14|TRBV7-8
CASSRTTGGYEQYF
>.|TRBJ2-7|15|TRBV20-1
CSARGEAGSSYEQYF
>.|TRBJ2-7|18|TRBV5-1
CASSLRAGTSLRSYEQYF
>.|TRBJ2-7|18|TRBV28
CASSPGTGVPPRSYEQYF
>.|TRBJ2-1|16|TRBV25-1
CASGTHGLAENNEQFF
>.|TRBJ2-1|14|TRBV20-1
CSASTTGVYNEQFF
>.|TRBJ2-7|13|TRBV5-1
CASSARLPYEQYF
>.|TRBJ2-7|14|TRBV11-2
CASRRTSTSYEQYF
>.|TRBJ2-5|16|TRBV5-1
CASSLAGAGVQETQYF
>.|TRBJ2-2|14|TRBV29-1
CGSLGQVNTGELFF
>.|TRBJ2-1|14|TRBV20-1
CSARVGYTYNEQFF
>medium-sized|TRBJ2-5|13|TRBV7-6
CASSPTGSETQYF
>.|TRBJ2-5|14|TRBV7-9
CASSRLAGTETQYF
>.|TRBJ2-5|16|TRBV29-1
CSAWGGGKKNQETQYF
>.|TRBJ2-7|14|TRBV28
CASSSGTETYEQYF
>.|TRBJ2-7|13|TRBV3-1
CASSQDISYEQYF
>.|TRBJ2-1|14|TRBV12-3/TRBV12-4
CASSGDPTRGEQFF
>.|TRBJ1-1|12|TRBV10-3
CAISENPTEAFF
>.|TRBJ2-1|13|TRBV7-9
CASIMSSYNEQFF
>.|TRBJ2-4|14|TRBV2
CASSPGLAGGDQYF
>.|TRBJ2-3|18|TRBV6-5
CASSYSQDPERHTDTQYF
>.|TRBJ2-5|16|TRBV5-1
CASSPQGAQRGETQYF
>.|TRBJ2-3|15|TRBV3-1
CASSPSGLSTDTQYF
>.|TRBJ1-1|13|TRBV6-1
CASGPTGRPEAFF
>.|TRBJ1-2|15|TRBV5-6
CASSLRRETNYGYTF
>.|TRBJ1-1|15|TRBV4-1
CASSQDNSKNTEAFF
>.|TRBJ2-7|18|TRBV5-1
CASSPFPGLAGGSYEQYF
>.|TRBJ2-7|15|TRBV7-8
CASSFRTGGGYEQYF
>.|TRBJ2-7|15|TRBV20-1
CSATVIGQSPLGQYF
>.|TRBJ2-5|13|TRBV7-2
CASSLGHKETQYF
>.|TRBJ1-2|15|TRBV7-6
CASSLVAGAGYGYTF
>.|TRBJ2-1|14|TRBV2
CASSARNSYNEQFF
>.|TRBJ1-1|14|TRBV29-1
CSVVTGPGNTEAFF
>.|TRBJ2-2|17|TRBV6-2/TRBV6-3
CASSLTSGGPNTGELFF
>.|TRBJ1-4|15|TRBV7-9
CASSLAGPRSEKLFF
>.|TRBJ2-2|14|TRBV14
CASSQDRGTGELFF
>.|TRBJ2-1|16|TRBV7-9
CASNPVGTSRYNEQFF
>.|TRBJ1-4|13|TRBV20-1
CSARRGGEEKLFF
>.|TRBJ2-7|14|TRBV9
CASAPDSLSYEQYF